The rows below give T cell receptor beta chains drawn from one sample of a study of T cells in localized non-small cell lung cancer. The data were produced by immunoSEQ multiplex PCR, yet TCRdb's version contains in-frame clones alone and is incomplete. The sample records 13,000 to 15,000 clones, about four fifths being singletons. The input for sequencing was peripheral blood, taken before any cancer treatment. Receptors originate from a female donor of 60 years or more with stage I squamous cell lung carcinoma. The CDR3 runs from the conserved cysteine through the conserved F or W.

J gene	V gene	CDR3 protein
NA	TRBV27	CASSYQGSSYEQYF
TRBJ2-3	TRBV7-2	CASRTSGGAYTQYF
TRBJ2-2	TRBV18	CASSPLGGADQPFRRELFF
TRBJ1-1	TRBV15	CATSRRVNTEAFF
TRBJ1-2	TRBV7-8	CASSRGAGRGDGYTF
TRBJ1-1	TRBV6-1	CASSAVAAANTEAFF
TRBJ2-3	TRBV7-3	CASSLDGTDTQYF
TRBJ2-6	TRBV19	CASSMGQIPGGANVLTF
TRBJ2-7	TRBV19	CASSIAGFGHEQYF
TRBJ1-5	TRBV5-5	CASSRDPGGSQPQHF
TRBJ2-5	TRBV7-9	CASSLTAGGETQYF
TRBJ1-2	TRBV7-3	CASSLRQGSHGYTF
TRBJ2-5	TRBV21-1	CASSSKTSGFKETQYF
TRBJ2-7	TRBV5-6	CASSFQGRAYEQYF
TRBJ1-2	TRBV18	CASSPPDRGGLNYGYTF
TRBJ2-7	TRBV5-6	CASSPPGGGVMGDEQYF
TRBJ2-2	TRBV2	CASSVSGPGELFF